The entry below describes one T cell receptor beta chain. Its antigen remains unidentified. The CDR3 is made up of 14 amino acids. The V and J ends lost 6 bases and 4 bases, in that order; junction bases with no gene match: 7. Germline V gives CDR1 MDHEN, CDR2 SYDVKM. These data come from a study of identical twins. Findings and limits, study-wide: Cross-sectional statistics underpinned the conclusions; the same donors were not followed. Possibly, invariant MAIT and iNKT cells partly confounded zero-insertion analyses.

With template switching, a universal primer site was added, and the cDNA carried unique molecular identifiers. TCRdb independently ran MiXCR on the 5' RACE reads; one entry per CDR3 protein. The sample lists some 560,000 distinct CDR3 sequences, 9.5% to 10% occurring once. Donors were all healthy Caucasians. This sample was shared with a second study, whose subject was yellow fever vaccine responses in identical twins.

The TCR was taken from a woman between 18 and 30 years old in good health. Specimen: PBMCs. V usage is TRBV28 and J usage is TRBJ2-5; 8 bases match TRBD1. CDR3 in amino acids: CASRFTGGRETQYF. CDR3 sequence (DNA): TGTGCCAGCAGGTTTACAGGGGGGAGAGAGACCCAGTACTTC.